This T cell receptor (beta chain) derives from a study of breast tumors, draining lymph nodes, adjacent tissues. Study-level points and caveats: Most tumor T cells seemingly derive from lymph node, then expand in tumor. Tumor repertoires ranked between lymph nodes and nontumor tissue in diversity, with V and J gene preferences. Data only fit, rather than demonstrated, lymph node origin of most tumor T cells.

Axillary draining lymph nodes of breast cancer patients supplied the node samples. Trimming removed 6 bases from V and 2 bases from J; junction bases left unmatched: 5. Germline V CDR1 and CDR2: MDHEN, SYDVKM. CDR3 length: 15 amino acids. Comment on this clonotype: Its specificity is unknown.

Using its own MiXCR run on the multiplex PCR reads, TCRdb lists one record per CDR3 protein. This table holds around 130,000 distinct CDR3 sequences, less than 25% found once. V usage is TRBV28 and J usage is TRBJ1-5, with 9 bases lining up with TRBD1. Sequencing used axillary lymph node tissue. The sequence was obtained from a female donor with breast cancer. Some clones in this sample may be carry-over from other donors' samples. This CDR3 reads CASSQRQGGNQPQHF. The CDR3 nucleotides read TGTGCCAGCAGCCAAAGACAGGGGGGCAATCAGCCCCAGCATTTT.